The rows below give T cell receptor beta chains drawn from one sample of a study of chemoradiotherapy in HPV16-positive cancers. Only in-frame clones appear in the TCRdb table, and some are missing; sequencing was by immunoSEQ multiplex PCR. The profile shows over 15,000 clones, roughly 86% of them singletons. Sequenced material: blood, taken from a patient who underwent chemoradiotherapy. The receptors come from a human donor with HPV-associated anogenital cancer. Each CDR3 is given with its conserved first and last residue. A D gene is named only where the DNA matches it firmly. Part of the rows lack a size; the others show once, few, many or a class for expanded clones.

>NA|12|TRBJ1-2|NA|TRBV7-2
TGTGCCAGCAGCGACGGACTCTATGGCTACACCTTC
CASSDGLYGYTF
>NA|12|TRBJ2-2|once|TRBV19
TGTGCCAGTAGTACCCAGACAGGGGAGCTGTTTTTT
CASSTQTGELFF
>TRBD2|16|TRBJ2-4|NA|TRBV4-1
TGCGCCAGCAGCCGTGGACTAGAAGTCTCCAAAAACATTCAGTACTTC
CASSRGLEVSKNIQYF
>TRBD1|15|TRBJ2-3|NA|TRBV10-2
TGCGCCAGCAGTGGACAGGGGGTGACCACAGATACGCAGTATTTT
CASSGQGVTTDTQYF
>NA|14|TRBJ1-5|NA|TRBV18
TGTGCCAGTTCATCAGTGGAAGGGCGACAGCCCCAGCATTTT
CASSSVEGRQPQHF
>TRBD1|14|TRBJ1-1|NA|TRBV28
TGTGCCAGCAGTGCAGACAGGGGGAACACTGAAGCTTTCTTT
CASSADRGNTEAFF
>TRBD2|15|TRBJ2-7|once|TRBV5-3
TGTGCCAGCAGCTGGGGACTAGCGGGGGAGTACGAGCAGTACTTC
CASSWGLAGEYEQYF
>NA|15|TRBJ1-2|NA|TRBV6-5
TGTGCCAGCAGTTACTCTGGCCAGTCTAACTATGGCTACACCTTC
CASSYSGQSNYGYTF
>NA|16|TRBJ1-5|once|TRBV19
TGTGCCAGTACCCCAACCAGGGGAATGGGCAATCAGCCCCAGCATTTT
CASTPTRGMGNQPQHF
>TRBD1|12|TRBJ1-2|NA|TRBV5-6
TGTGCCAGCAGCTTACAGGGGCGCGGCTACACCTTC
CASSLQGRGYTF
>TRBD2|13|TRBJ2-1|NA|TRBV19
TGTGCCAGTAATAGCGGGCCCCACAATGAGCAGTTCTTC
CASNSGPHNEQFF
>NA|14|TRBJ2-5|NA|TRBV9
TGTGCCAGCAGCGTAGGCCAGTCCCAAGAGACCCAGTACTTC
CASSVGQSQETQYF
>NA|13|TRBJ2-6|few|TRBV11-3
TGTGCCAGCAGCTTCTCTGGGGCCAACGTCCTGACTTTC
CASSFSGANVLTF
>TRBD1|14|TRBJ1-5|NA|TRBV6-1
TGTGCCAGCAGAGCCGGGACAGGGATTCAGCCCCAGCATTTT
CASRAGTGIQPQHF
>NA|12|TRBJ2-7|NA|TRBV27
TGTGCCAGCAGTCCGTCGGGGTTCGAGCAGTACTTC
CASSPSGFEQYF
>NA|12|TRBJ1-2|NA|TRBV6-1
TGTGCCAGCAGTGAGATAGGGAATGGCTACACCTTC
CASSEIGNGYTF
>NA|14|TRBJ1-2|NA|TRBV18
TGTGCCAGCTCACCGGTCAAGGACCCGTGGGGCTACACCTTC
CASSPVKDPWGYTF
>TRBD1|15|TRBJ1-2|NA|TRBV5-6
TGTGCCAGCAGCTCTGTGGGGGGACAGATCTATGGCTACACCTTC
CASSSVGGQIYGYTF
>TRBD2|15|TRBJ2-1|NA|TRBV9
TGTGCCAGCAACCCAGAGGGCGGGGGGCGCGATGAGCAGTTCTTC
CASNPEGGGRDEQFF
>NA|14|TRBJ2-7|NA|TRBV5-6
TGTGCCAGCAACCCGACAGGTTCAGGGAACGAGCAGTACTTC
CASNPTGSGNEQYF
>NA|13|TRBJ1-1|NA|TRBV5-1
TGCGCCAGCAGCTCCTGGGGGGGCAGTGAAGCTTTCTTT
CASSSWGGSEAFF
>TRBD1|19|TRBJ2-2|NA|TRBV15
TGTGCCACCAGCGCCACTTTGACTGGGGGACAGGGGGCGATCGGGGAGCTGTTTTTT
CATSATLTGGQGAIGELFF
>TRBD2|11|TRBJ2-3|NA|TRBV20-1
TGCAGTGCTAGCCCGGGACTAGCTCCGTATTTT
CSASPGLAPYF
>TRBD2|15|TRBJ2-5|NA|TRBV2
TGTGCCAGCAGTGAGGGCCTAGCGGGAGTAGAGACCCAGTACTTC
CASSEGLAGVETQYF
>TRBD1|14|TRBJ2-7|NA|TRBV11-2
TGTGCCAGCAGCCCGACGGGACAGGGGTACGAGCAGTACTTC
CASSPTGQGYEQYF
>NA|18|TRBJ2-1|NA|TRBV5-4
TGTGCCAGCAGCTTGAAAATCGGCAGGGCTATCTCCGACAATGAGCAGTTCTTC
CASSLKIGRAISDNEQFF
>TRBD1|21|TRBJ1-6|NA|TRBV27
TGTGCCAGCAGTTCTAGCTGGAGGGGGCGACAAAAGAGCTCCTATAATTCACCCCTCCACTTT
CASSSSWRGRQKSSYNSPLHF
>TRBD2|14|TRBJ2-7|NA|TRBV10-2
TGCGCCAGCAGCGGACTAGCGGGACCCTACGAGCAGTACTTC
CASSGLAGPYEQYF
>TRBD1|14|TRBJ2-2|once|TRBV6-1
TGTGCCAGCTTCGGACAGGGGGTCACCGGGGAGCTGTTTTTT
CASFGQGVTGELFF
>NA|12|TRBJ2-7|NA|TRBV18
TGTGCCAGCTCACCGGACAGCTACGAGCAGTACTTC
CASSPDSYEQYF
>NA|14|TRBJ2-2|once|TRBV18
TGTGCCAGCTCACCACGGGACATTTTAAGAGGAGAGTTTTTT
CASSPRDILRGEFF
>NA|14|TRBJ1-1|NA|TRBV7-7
TGTGCTAGCAGCTTACTGTCGGGGAACACTGAAGCTTTCTTT
CASSLLSGNTEAFF
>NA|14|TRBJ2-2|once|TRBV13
TGTGCCAGCAGCTTAGCAACCTCAACCGGGGAGCTGTTTTTT
CASSLATSTGELFF
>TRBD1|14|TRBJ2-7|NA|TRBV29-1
TGCAGCGTTGTCGGACAGGGGGCCTCCTACGAGCAGTACTTC
CSVVGQGASYEQYF
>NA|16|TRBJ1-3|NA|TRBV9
TGTGCCAGCAGCGATCTCAGGGGCCGAACTGGAAACACCATATATTTT
CASSDLRGRTGNTIYF
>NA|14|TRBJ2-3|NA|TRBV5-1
TGCGCCAGCAGCCCATCGACTAGTGCAGATACGCAGTATTTT
CASSPSTSADTQYF
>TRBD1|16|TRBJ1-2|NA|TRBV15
TGTGCCACCAGCATTGCGACAGGGGGCGCGAACTATGGCTACACCTTC
CATSIATGGANYGYTF
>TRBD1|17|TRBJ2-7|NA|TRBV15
TGTGCCACCAGCGCCCGCCGCCGGGACAGGGGAATCTACGAGCAGTACTTC
CATSARRRDRGIYEQYF
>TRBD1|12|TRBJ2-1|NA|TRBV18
TGTGCCAGCGCGACAGGGGTCAATGAGCAGTTCTTC
CASATGVNEQFF
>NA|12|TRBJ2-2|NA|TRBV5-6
TGTGCCAGCAGCCTTCTTGACGGGGAGCTGTTTTTT
CASSLLDGELFF
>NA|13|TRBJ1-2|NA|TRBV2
TGTGCCAGCAGTGAAGGGACAGTCCGTGGCTACACCTTC
CASSEGTVRGYTF
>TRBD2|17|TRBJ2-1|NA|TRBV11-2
TGTGCCAGCAGCCCCGGCCGGGCTAGCGGGAGCTACAATGAGCAGTTCTTC
CASSPGRASGSYNEQFF
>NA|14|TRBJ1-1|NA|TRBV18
TGTGCCAGCTCCCTAAACCGGGCAGACACTGAAGCTTTCTTT
CASSLNRADTEAFF
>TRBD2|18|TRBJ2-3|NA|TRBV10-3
TGTGCCATCAGTGAGTGGATGGCTAGCGGGAGTGTTGCAGATACGCAGTATTTT
CAISEWMASGSVADTQYF
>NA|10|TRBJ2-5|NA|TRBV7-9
TGTGCCAGTGGTTACGAGACCCAGTACTTC
CASGYETQYF
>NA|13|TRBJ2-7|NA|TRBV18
TGCGCCAGCTCACCCGACAACTCCTACGAGCAGTACTTC
CASSPDNSYEQYF